Below are 20 T cell receptor beta chains sequenced from a single sample in a study of beta chain features in type 1 diabetes. The study's findings and limits: Shortening that was moderate but significant affected the TCRB CDR3s of Type 1 diabetes patients in all four CD4+ subsets.

Reverse transcription of all isolated RNA meant that expressed TCRB transcripts were sequenced. Assay: immunoSEQ multiplex PCR; the TCRdb copy retains only in-frame clones and omits some. The sample includes about 190,000 clones, 7.8% of them seen just once. Antigens of these TCRs are unknown. Sequenced: central memory CD4+ T cells from blood. The source of these receptors is a woman in her forties with type 1 diabetes.

The CDR3 here is CASSRLTADAFF. As DNA, the CDR3 is TGTGCCAGCAGCCGACTGACTGCGGATGCTTTCTTT. The chain is built from TRBV11-1 and TRBJ1-1; D remains unclear. Germline V lookup: CDR1 SGHAT, CDR2 FQDESV (reference sequence). The V end lost 5 bases, the J end lost 11 bases, and 15 bases lay between the germline ends. This CDR3 region has 12 residues.

This clone was found a few times. The rearrangement links TRBV4-1 to TRBJ1-4; D is perhaps TRBD1 (6 bases). Germline values: CDR1 MGHRA, CDR2 YSYEKL. Deletions cut 5 bases from V and 7 bases from J, with 14 bases between. The CDR3 is made up of 14 amino acids. The CDR3 nucleotides read TGCGCCAGCAGCACGGACAGACTGATTGAAAAACTGTTTTTT. Translated, it gives CASSTDRLIEKLFF.

This chain uses TRBV7-2 with TRBJ1-5; D is ambiguous. CDR3 length equals 13 residues. Germline V gene lookup returns CDR1 SGHTA and CDR2 FQGNSA. The ends were cut back, 3 bases at V and 3 bases at J, with 6 bases in the middle. DNA of the CDR3: TGTGCCAGCAGCTTTCAGAACAATCAGCCCCAGCATTTT. Its protein is CASSFQNNQPQHF.

V gene TRBV5-1 combines with J gene TRBJ2-2; 7 positions match TRBD1. From germline, CDR1 is SGHRS and CDR2 YFSETQ. There are 14 residues in the CDR3. The V and J ends lost 3 bases and 8 bases, in that order; junction bases with no gene match: 7. The CDR3 sequence is CASSSPTGKGELFF. DNA of the CDR3: TGCGCCAGCAGCTCCCCGACAGGGAAGGGGGAGCTGTTTTTT.

This clone was found a few times. This chain links TRBV7-2 with TRBJ2-1; TRBD2 is a possible D gene (6 bases). The germline gives CDR1 SGHTA, CDR2 FQGNSA. The V end was cut by 2 bases, the J end by 5 bases, with 19 bases between. The CDR3 has 17 residues. The CDR3 nucleotides read TGTGCCAGCAGCTTATGGGGTAATCGCGGAGGGAACAATGAGCAGTTCTTC. Translating it yields CASSLWGNRGGNNEQFF.

This clone was observed a few times. The CDR3 spells CASSIDSNYGYTF. The CDR3, as DNA: TGTGCCAGCAGTATCGACAGTAACTATGGCTACACCTTC. The V and J genes are TRBV28 and TRBJ1-2; D possibly corresponds to TRBD1 (5 bases). Trimming shortened V by 5 bases and J by 1 base, and 8 bases separated the two germline ends. CDR1 MDHEN and CDR2 SYDVKM come from the germline V gene. This CDR3 contains 13 residues.

This clone was recorded a few times. The J gene is TRBJ2-7, the V gene TRBV10-3; D is uncertain. Germline values: CDR1 ENHRY, CDR2 SYGVKD. This CDR3 is built from 11 residues. Trimming removed 7 bases at V and 3 bases at J, with 7 bases between. CDR3 region: CAITDNYEQYF. The DNA of the CDR3 is TGTGCCATCACCGACAACTACGAGCAGTACTTC.

The V gene is TRBV2, the J gene TRBJ2-1; 13 nucleotides agree with TRBD2. Germline CDR1 SNHLY, CDR2 FYNNEI. Germline trimming cut 5 bases from V and 5 bases from J; bases unmatched to any gene: 9. The CDR3 contains 17 residues. CDR3 loop: CASSPQGLAGTDNEQFF. Here the CDR3 DNA reads TGTGCCAGCAGTCCTCAGGGACTAGCGGGAACCGACAATGAGCAGTTCTTC.

This clone came up a few times. The junction and the germline gene differ at one end; a read error may be behind it. The rearrangement joins TRBV7-7 to TRBJ2-1; D perhaps matches TRBD1 (6 bases). This CDR3 spans 13 amino acids. Germline CDR1 and CDR2: SSHAT and FNYEAQ (reference sequence). CDR3 nucleotides: TGTGCTAGCAGCTCGGACAGATACAATGAGCAGTTCTTC. Translated: CASSSDRYNEQFF.

This clone came up a few times. The chain links TRBV30 to TRBJ2-1, with D maybe TRBD1 (6 bases). V was cut by 1 base and J by 7 bases, with 11 bases left in between. This CDR3 has 13 residues. Germline CDR1 is GTSNPN and CDR2 is SVGIG (reference sequence). The CDR3 loop reads CAWSARTANEQFF. Here the CDR3 DNA reads TGTGCCTGGAGTGCCAGGACAGCGAATGAGCAGTTCTTC.

This sequence joins TRBV7-8 and TRBJ2-3; the match to TRBD1 covers 9 bases. Losses at the gene ends were 5 bases for V and 2 bases for J; bases not matched to a gene: 8. Germline CDR1 and CDR2: SGHVS and FQNEAQ. The CDR3 is 16 residues long. For the CDR3, the DNA is TGTGCCAGCAGCCCTCGGACAGGGGCCTTCACAGATACGCAGTATTTT. This sequence encodes CASSPRTGAFTDTQYF. Complete variable domain (other parts from reference TRBV7-8 and TRBJ2-3): GAGVSQSPRYKVAKRGQDVALRCDPISGHVSLFWYQQALGQGPEFLTYFQNEAQLDKSGLPSDRFFAERPEGSVSTLKIQRTQQEDSAVYLCASSPRTGAFTDTQYFGPGTRLTVL.

This clone was detected ten times or more. The gene calls are TRBV29-1 and TRBJ2-5; TRBD2 aligns across 7 bases. The CDR3 length is 13 residues. Germline trimming cut 5 bases from V and 4 bases from J; bases unmatched to any gene: 7. Germline CDR1 SQVTM, CDR2 ANQGSEA. CDR3 bases: TGCAGCGTTCGTGGGGAGGGAAGAGAGACCCAGTACTTC. This encodes CSVRGEGRETQYF.

There are a few counts of this clone. The rearrangement links TRBV20-1 to TRBJ2-3, with D uncertain. Per germline, CDR1 DFQATT and CDR2 SNEGSKA (reference sequence). The CDR3 extends over 11 amino acids. V dropped 4 bases and J dropped 3 bases, with 5 bases sitting between them. CDR3 in amino acids: CSATQTDTQYF. CDR3 DNA: TGCAGTGCTACACAGACAGATACGCAGTATTTT.

This clone was observed many times. The genes are TRBV5-6 and TRBJ1-2; 8 nucleotides line up with TRBD1. The germline gives CDR1 SGHDT, CDR2 YYEEEE. There are 13 residues in the CDR3. Trimming at V came to 0 bases and at J to 7 bases, leaving 2 bases not matched to a gene. CDR3 amino acids: CASSLGTGLGYTF. CDR3 nucleotide sequence: TGTGCCAGCAGCTTGGGGACAGGGCTTGGCTACACCTTC.

This clone was detected a few times. The J gene is TRBJ1-1, the V gene TRBV18; 11 nucleotides align to TRBD1. Germline trimming cut 3 bases from V and 6 bases from J; bases unmatched to any gene: 9. CDR1 and CDR2 (germline): KGHSH, LQKENI. This CDR3 comprises 16 residues. The CDR3 DNA reads TGTGCCAGCTCACCGCGGGACAGGGGGTATCGACCTGAAGCTTTCTTT. This gives the protein CASSPRDRGYRPEAFF.

The chain is built from TRBV6-6 and TRBJ2-7; possibly TRBD2 for D (5 bases). This CDR3 comprises 13 residues. The V gene lost 8 bases and the J gene lost 4 bases, with 15 bases spanning the gap. CDR1 MNHNY and CDR2 SVGAGI come from the germline V gene (reference sequence). CDR3 in amino acids: CASGRVGIYEQYF. CDR3 nucleotide sequence: TGTGCCAGCGGGAGAGTGGGTATTTACGAGCAGTACTTC.

This clone was counted only a few times. This chain connects TRBV7-8 to TRBJ2-1, with D hard to call. Germline-derived CDR1 and CDR2 are SGHVS and FQNEAQ. Trimming removed 2 bases from V and 8 bases from J, with 16 bases in between. This CDR3 region has 15 residues. The CDR3 sequence: CASSLSEVSFHEQFF. For the CDR3, the DNA is TGTGCCAGCAGCTTAAGTGAGGTCTCCTTCCATGAGCAGTTCTTC.

The rearrangement joins TRBV28 to TRBJ2-7; 10 bases fit TRBD1. This CDR3 region has 15 residues. Trimming cost V 6 bases and J 3 bases; bases outside gene matches: 8. Germline V gene sequence: CDR1 MDHEN, CDR2 SYDVKM. Here the CDR3 reads CASRALGQGFYEQYF. The CDR3 nucleotides are TGTGCCAGCAGGGCCTTGGGACAGGGGTTCTACGAGCAGTACTTC.

The V call is TRBV15, the J call TRBJ1-2; D gene ambiguous. The germline V gene encodes CDR1 LNHNV and CDR2 YYDKDF (reference sequence). The CDR3 runs 13 residues. V was shortened by 2 bases and J by 5 bases, with 9 bases between the two germline ends. This chain's CDR3 is CATSRPGIYGYTF. CDR3 bases: TGTGCCACCAGCAGACCCGGGATTTATGGCTACACCTTC. The variable domain in full, completed from reference TRBV15 and TRBJ1-2, reads DAMVIQNPRYQVTQFGKPVTLSCSQTLNHNVMYWYQQKSSQAPKLLFHYYDKDFNNEADTPDNFQSRRPNTSFCFLDIRSPGLGDTAMYLCATSRPGIYGYTFGSGTRLTVV.

This chain links TRBV29-1 with TRBJ2-7; 9 positions agree with TRBD1. The J segment lost 1 base and the V segment lost 7 bases, leaving 5 bases of the junction unmatched. The CDR3 has 13 amino acids. Per the germline V gene, CDR1 is SQVTM and CDR2 is ANQGSEA. The CDR3 loop reads CSARTGASYEQYF. The CDR3 region has the DNA TGCAGCGCACGGACAGGGGCTTCCTACGAGCAGTACTTC.